This TCR beta chain was found in a study of cytomegalovirus exposure and HLA in healthy donors. Study-level findings and limits: With DRB1 most and HLA-C fewest, TCR association rates differed between HLA loci in a later analysis. Later analysis suggested most CMV-associated TCR beta chains were HLA-restricted.

A note on this clone: The antigen is unknown.

Primers for the PCR totalled 60 Vbeta and 13 Jbeta. Sequenced by immunoSEQ multiplex PCR; TCRdb stores in-frame clones only, minus some. The sample has approximately 100,000 clones; 65% to 80% are singletons. CDR3 length: 15 residues. V was pared by 1 base and J by 6 bases, with 12 bases between. The V gene's germline CDR1 is SGHTA and CDR2 FQGNSA. The source material was PBMCs. The chain recombines TRBV7-2 with TRBJ2-2; maybe TRBD1 (7 bases). This TCR was sampled from a man aged 35 to 55 in good health and CMV-seropositive. DNA of the CDR3: TGTGCCAGCAGCTTAGTGGGCAGGGGGGCCGGGGAGCTGTTTTTT. This codes for CASSLVGRGAGELFF. Full variable domain (rest looked up from reference TRBV7-2 and TRBJ2-2): GAGVSQSPSNKVTEKGKDVELRCDPISGHTALYWYRQSLGQGLEFLIYFQGNSAPDKSGLPSDRFSAERTGGSVSTLTIQRTQQEDSAVYLCASSLVGRGAGELFFGEGSRLTVL.